One sample yielded the 18 T cell receptor beta chains listed below, sequenced in a study of T cell repertoires in cytomegalovirus infection. MiXCR, applied by TCRdb to the reads, yields one record per CDR3 protein. The table shows more than 400,000 distinct CDR3 sequences, with approximately 25% occurring only once. Specimen: PBMCs. The source of these receptors is a human donor in good health (CMV status not recorded). Some clones in this sample may be carry-over from other donors' samples.

The chain carries TRBV6-1 and TRBJ2-3; 9 nucleotides match TRBD2. Trimming cost V 11 bases and J 1 base; bases outside gene matches: 16. The CDR3 has 17 amino acids. Germline V CDR1 and CDR2: MNHNS, SASEGT. CDR3 nucleotide sequence: TGTGCCCGGGCGGGGGTAGCGGGAGCTGTTCGCACAGATACGCAGTATTTT. It specifies CARAGVAGAVRTDTQYF.

The chain has TRBV12-5 and TRBJ2-1; 11 nucleotides agree with TRBD2. Germline CDR1 is LGHNT and CDR2 is FRNRAP. The CDR3 length is 15 residues. V was pared by 5 bases and J by 9 bases, with 9 bases of the junction left unmatched. The chain's CDR3 is CASGPHSGRAFEQFF. The CDR3 nucleotides are TGTGCTAGTGGTCCTCATAGCGGGAGGGCGTTTGAGCAGTTCTTC. Combining the CDR3 with reference TRBV12-5 and TRBJ2-1 gives the whole variable domain DARVTQTPRHKVTEMGQEVTMRCQPILGHNTVFWYRQTMMQGLELLAYFRNRAPLDDSGMPKDRFSAEMPDATLATLKIQPSEPRDSAVYFCASGPHSGRAFEQFFGPGTRLTVL.

The rearrangement joins TRBV5-1 to TRBJ2-3; 7 nucleotides agree with TRBD2. The V gene's germline CDR1 is SGHRS and CDR2 YFSETQ. CDR3 length: 13 residues. V trimming: 2 bases; J trimming: 10 bases; junction bases outside the gene matches: 7. Here the CDR3 reads CASSFGEGGSQYF. CDR3 nucleotides: TGCGCCAGCAGCTTCGGGGAGGGCGGCTCGCAGTATTTT.

This clonotype has more than one count but fewer than ten. The chain combines TRBV7-9 with TRBJ2-5; maybe TRBD2 (6 bases). The germline V and J ends were trimmed by 1 base and 3 bases, with 12 bases remaining between them. The V gene's germline CDR1 is SEHNR and CDR2 FQNEAQ (reference sequence). The CDR3 length is 15 residues. DNA of the CDR3: TGTGCCAGCAGCTTAGGGAGGGAGTCGGAAGAGACCCAGTACTTC. It yields the protein CASSLGRESEETQYF. Full variable domain (missing parts from reference TRBV7-9 and TRBJ2-5): DTGVSQNPRHKITKRGQNVTFRCDPISEHNRLYWYRQTLGQGPEFLTYFQNEAQLEKSRLLSDRFSAERPKGSFSTLEIQRTEQGDSAMYLCASSLGRESEETQYFGPGTRLLVL.

In its sample, this clonotype was seen a few times. V gene TRBV7-9 combines with J gene TRBJ2-5; TRBD2 aligns across 8 bases. The V gene's germline CDR1 is SEHNR and CDR2 FQNEAQ (reference sequence). Trimming took 1 base from V and 2 from J; bases not matched to a gene: 3. The CDR3 runs 15 residues. CDR3 amino acids: CASSLGGRQQETQYF. CDR3 nucleotides: TGTGCCAGCAGCTTAGGCGGGAGGCAACAAGAGACCCAGTACTTC. Supplemented by reference TRBV7-9 and TRBJ2-5, the full variable domain reads DTGVSQNPRHKITKRGQNVTFRCDPISEHNRLYWYRQTLGQGPEFLTYFQNEAQLEKSRLLSDRFSAERPKGSFSTLEIQRTEQGDSAMYLCASSLGGRQQETQYFGPGTRLLVL.

The gene calls are TRBV10-3 and TRBJ2-5; the match to TRBD2 covers 15 bases. The CDR3 runs 14 residues. Germline lookup yields CDR1 ENHRY and CDR2 SYGVKD. Trimming removed 6 bases from V and 5 bases from J; junction bases left unmatched: 1. The CDR3 loop is CAIRGTSGRETQYF. Written as DNA, the CDR3 is TGTGCCATCAGAGGGACTAGCGGGAGGGAGACCCAGTACTTC.

This clonotype was picked up many times. V gene TRBV7-9 combines with J gene TRBJ1-1; D unresolved. The germline CDR1 and CDR2 sequences are SEHNR and FQNEAQ (reference sequence). V was trimmed by 3 bases and J by 6 bases, leaving 8 bases between them. This CDR3 contains 12 residues. The CDR3 DNA sequence: TGTGCCAGCAGCTTTGAAATCGCTGAAGCTTTCTTT. Amino acid sequence: CASSFEIAEAFF.

V and J are TRBV7-9 and TRBJ1-2; unclear D gene. The CDR3 loop spans 12 amino acids. Trimming shortened V by 1 base and J by 6 bases, and 6 bases separated the two germline ends. Germline CDR1 is SEHNR and CDR2 is FQNEAQ (reference sequence). CDR3 sequence: CASSLERNGYTF. The CDR3 DNA reads as TGTGCCAGCAGCTTAGAAAGGAATGGCTACACCTTC.

This clonotype was found many times. The gene calls are TRBV6-5 and TRBJ2-5; 7 bases line up with TRBD2. This CDR3 comprises 13 residues. Trimming at V came to 5 bases and at J to 7 bases, leaving 7 bases not matched to a gene. The germline CDR1 and CDR2 sequences are MNHEY and SVGAGI. CDR3 residues: CASSPRGVGTQYF. Written as DNA, the CDR3 is TGTGCCAGCAGTCCTCGGGGGGTTGGGACCCAGTACTTC.

The chain has TRBV20-1 and TRBJ1-5; weak D call: TRBD1 (5 bases). This CDR3 has 13 residues. V lost 5 bases and J 5 bases, leaving 13 bases between the germline ends. CDR1 and CDR2 (germline): DFQATT, SNEGSKA (reference sequence). The CDR3 DNA reads TGCAGTGCTCGCCCAGGGACCCATCAGCCCCAGCATTTT. Translation gives CSARPGTHQPQHF.

Concerning this clonotype itself: This may be a read error: a much more frequent sequence differs by one nucleotide. This chain joins TRBV4-1 and TRBJ1-5; D unresolved. Germline CDR1 MGHRA, CDR2 YSYEKL. The CDR3 contains 14 residues. CDR3 loop: CANSLEGQNQPQHF. The CDR3 DNA follows: TGCGCCAACAGCCTTGAAGGGCAGAATCAGCCCCAGCATTTT.

There are a few counts of this clonotype. The chain combines TRBV11-3 with TRBJ2-3; TRBD1 or TRBD2 may be the D gene (5 bases each). The CDR3 extends over 16 amino acids. V was clipped by 3 bases and J by 4 bases, with 17 bases between them. The germline V gene has CDR1 SGHNT and CDR2 YENEEA. DNA for the CDR3: TGTGCCAGCAGCTTGGGACCATCCACCCTCGCAGATACGCAGTATTTT. Amino acids: CASSLGPSTLADTQYF.

This clonotype was seen more than once but under ten times. The V gene is TRBV7-3, the J gene TRBJ2-6, with 10 bases identical to TRBD1. This CDR3 region has 18 residues. V dropped 4 bases and J dropped 2; count of bases not matched to a gene: 8. Germline V gene sequence: CDR1 SGHTA, CDR2 FQGTGA. CDR3 protein: CASSSSGTGAAGANVLTF. Written as DNA, the CDR3 is TGTGCCAGCAGCTCTTCCGGGACAGGGGCTGCTGGGGCCAACGTCCTGACTTTC.

This clonotype was observed many times. This chain joins TRBV28 and TRBJ1-3; TRBD1 matches at 11 bases. The CDR3 consists of 16 residues. With 4 bases clipped from V and 10 bases from J, the junction kept 12 bases outside the gene matches. Germline V lookup: CDR1 MDHEN, CDR2 SYDVKM. In nucleotides, the CDR3 is TGTGCCAGCAGTTCGCCCGGGACAGGGGGAAGAGGAACCATATATTTT. Amino acid sequence: CASSSPGTGGRGTIYF.

CDR3 loop: CASSLATNRPDTQYF. In DNA, the CDR3 is TGTGCCAGCAGTTTAGCCACAAATCGCCCAGATACGCAGTATTTT. The chain combines TRBV27 with TRBJ2-3; D ambiguous. V was clipped by 2 bases and J by 4 bases, with 13 bases between them. Germline V CDR1 and CDR2: MNHEY, SMNVEV (reference sequence). This CDR3 contains 15 residues.

The sample holds a few counts of this clonotype. The rearrangement uses TRBV20-1 and TRBJ2-5, with unresolved D. The CDR3 sequence is 11 residues long. Trimming removed 7 bases from V and 6 bases from J, with 12 bases in between. The germline CDR1 and CDR2 sequences are DFQATT and SNEGSKA (reference sequence). Here the CDR3 DNA reads TGCAGTGGGGCTGGGATAAAGACCCAGTACTTC. Protein product: CSGAGIKTQYF.

The gene calls are TRBV20-1 and TRBJ1-4; 7 nucleotides match TRBD1. This CDR3 is 15 amino acids long. Per the germline V gene, CDR1 is DFQATT and CDR2 is SNEGSKA (reference sequence). V dropped 3 bases and J dropped 7; count of bases not matched to a gene: 11. As DNA, the CDR3 is TGCAGTGCTAGCCAGTCAGGGACAGATTCTGAAAAACTGTTTTTT. Protein product: CSASQSGTDSEKLFF.

The chain has TRBV6-2 or TRBV6-3 and TRBJ2-1; 7 bases are a match to TRBD2. The CDR3 runs to 15 residues. Germline values: CDR1 MNHEY, CDR2 SVGEGT. V gave up 5 bases and J gave up 0 bases; unmatched junction bases: 4. The CDR3 DNA reads as TGTGCCAGCAGTCCCAGCGGGACCTCCTACAATGAGCAGTTCTTC. Amino acid sequence: CASSPSGTSYNEQFF.